Below, 24 T cell receptor beta chains from the same sample are listed, as sequenced in a study of beta chain features in type 1 diabetes listed by TCRdb under 2018. The investigation overall reported the following: In all four CD4+ subsets, TCRB CDR3 length was moderately but significantly shorter in type 1 diabetes patients.

These receptors' antigens are unknown. The library was obtained by the immunoSEQ multiplex PCR assay. All of the isolated RNA was reverse transcribed with the High Capacity cDNA Reverse Transcription Kit, so expressed TCRB transcripts were sequenced. TCRdb limited this immuneACCESS table to in-frame rearrangements with V and J called. A share of clones is missing; checked studies link under half to unresolved V genes, and the rest is unexplained. Present in this sample are 100,000 to 150,000 clones, around 9% of which were seen just once. The top ten constitute roughly 0.75% of the sample. Sequenced input: central memory CD4+ T cells from blood. The receptor set was obtained from a man aged 25-45 years with type 1 diabetes.

This clone was picked up one time. The chain is built from TRBV18 and TRBJ1-1; D gene ambiguous. In germline, CDR1 is KGHSH, CDR2 LQKENI. V lost 9 bases and J 0 bases, leaving 11 bases between the germline ends. The CDR3 loop spans 13 amino acids. CDR3 DNA sequence: TGTGCCAGTCTCGGCGGTATGAACACTGAAGCTTTCTTT. Amino acids: CASLGGMNTEAFF.

V is TRBV5-6 and J is TRBJ1-6; 7 positions match TRBD1. The CDR3 loop spans 14 amino acids. V trimming: 4 bases; J trimming: 6 bases; junction bases outside the gene matches: 4. Looked up from germline, CDR1 is SGHDT and CDR2 is YYEEEE. This CDR3 reads CASSTTGSNSPLHF. DNA for the CDR3: TGTGCCAGCAGCACGACAGGGAGTAATTCACCCCTCCACTTT.

This clone was observed a handful of times. This chain links TRBV15 with TRBJ1-4, with D possibly matching TRBD1 (5 bases). Trimming stripped 5 bases from V and 8 bases from J, with 18 bases between. The CDR3 loop spans 15 amino acids. Germline V gene lookup returns CDR1 LNHNV and CDR2 YYDKDF (reference sequence). Here the CDR3 DNA reads TGTGCCACCAGCTCCTACAGGACGGTGGGGGAAAAACTGTTTTTT. Its protein product is CATSSYRTVGEKLFF. The complete variable domain, with remaining parts taken from reference TRBV15 and TRBJ1-4, reads DAMVIQNPRYQVTQFGKPVTLSCSQTLNHNVMYWYQQKSSQAPKLLFHYYDKDFNNEADTPDNFQSRRPNTSFCFLDIRSPGLGDTAMYLCATSSYRTVGEKLFFGSGTQLSVL.

This clone was picked up a small number of times. This chain connects TRBV5-1 to TRBJ2-3; D might be TRBD2 (6 bases). Germline V gives CDR1 SGHRS, CDR2 YFSETQ. This CDR3 is built from 17 residues. Trimming stripped 0 bases from V and 1 base from J, with 15 bases between. The CDR3: CASSLGVGGDRTDTQYF. The CDR3 nucleotides are TGCGCCAGCAGCTTGGGAGTGGGCGGGGACCGCACAGATACGCAGTATTTT. The complete variable domain, with remaining parts taken from reference TRBV5-1 and TRBJ2-3, reads KAGVTQTPRYLIKTRGQQVTLSCSPISGHRSVSWYQQTPGQGLQFLFEYFSETQRNKGNFPGRFSGRQFSNSRSEMNVSTLELGDSALYLCASSLGVGGDRTDTQYFGPGTRLTVL.

V usage is TRBV29-1 and J usage is TRBJ1-1, with D perhaps matching TRBD1 (6 bases). The CDR3 has 15 residues. Germline-derived CDR1 and CDR2 are SQVTM and ANQGSEA. Trimming pared 7 bases from V and 1 base from J, leaving 19 bases between. The CDR3 sequence: CSGGRGGSANTEAFF. The CDR3 DNA follows: TGCAGCGGGGGCAGGGGAGGGTCGGCGAACACTGAAGCTTTCTTT.

The V call is TRBV10-3, the J call TRBJ2-2; 7 nucleotides agree with TRBD1. Germline V CDR1 and CDR2: ENHRY, SYGVKD. The CDR3 has 15 amino acids. V lost 0 bases and J lost 8; bases outside the gene matches: 6. DNA for the CDR3: TGTGCCATCAGTGAGTCACGACAGGGCTCAGGGGAGCTGTTTTTT. This gives the protein CAISESRQGSGELFF.

In this sample, this clone turned up a few times. This chain uses TRBV7-6 with TRBJ2-6, with D perhaps TRBD2 (6 bases). This CDR3 has 17 amino acids. CDR1 and CDR2 from the germline V gene are SGHVS and FNYEAQ. The V end lost 6 bases, the J end lost 0 bases, and 15 bases lay between the germline ends. CDR3 bases: TGTGCCAGCAGTCAAGGACTAAGCGGCTCTGGGGCCAACGTCCTGACTTTC. The encoded protein is CASSQGLSGSGANVLTF.

The chain links TRBV4-1 to TRBJ2-4; TRBD1 might be the D (7 bases). The CDR3 consists of 15 residues. Per germline, CDR1 MGHRA and CDR2 YSYEKL. The V and J ends lost 4 bases and 11 bases respectively, with 21 bases between them. CDR3 sequence: CASSRVDREESFQYF. CDR3 nucleotide sequence: TGCGCCAGCAGCCGAGTCGACAGGGAGGAATCGTTTCAGTACTTC.

This clone was picked up a small number of times. The CDR3 DNA reads as TGTGCCAGCAGTTGGAGGCCTGTCGGAGATACGCAGTATTTT. Its translation: CASSWRPVGDTQYF. The V gene is TRBV6-1, the J gene TRBJ2-3, with a possible D match to TRBD2 (5 bases). This CDR3 has 14 amino acids. V was pared by 5 bases and J by 5 bases, with 14 bases between. The germline V gene encodes CDR1 MNHNS and CDR2 SASEGT.

This clone appeared a few times. The chain links TRBV5-6 to TRBJ2-1; a possible D gene is TRBD2 (6 bases). Trimming left V 2 bases short and J 7 bases short, with 10 bases between. CDR3 size: 13 residues. Germline V CDR1 and CDR2: SGHDT, YYEEEE. Written as DNA, the CDR3 is TGTGCCAGCAGCTTCGGGACTCGGAATGAGCAGTTCTTC. It encodes CASSFGTRNEQFF.

The CDR3 coding sequence is TGCAGCGCCGTGACAGATAACCTTCAAGAGACCCAGTACTTC. It codes for CSAVTDNLQETQYF. The gene calls are TRBV29-1 and TRBJ2-5, with D possibly being TRBD1 (5 bases). This CDR3 region has 14 residues. V lost 7 bases and J lost 2, with 17 bases in between. Looked up from germline, CDR1 is SQVTM and CDR2 is ANQGSEA.

The rearrangement uses TRBV6-6 and TRBJ1-2, with 11 bases lining up with TRBD1. The CDR3 is made up of 15 amino acids. Germline V CDR1 and CDR2: MNHNY, SVGAGI (reference sequence). The V and J ends lost 7 bases and 4 bases, in that order; junction bases with no gene match: 8. CDR3 region: CASTAGDRGAYGYTF. The CDR3 DNA reads as TGTGCCAGCACCGCGGGGGACAGGGGGGCCTATGGCTACACCTTC.

The genes are TRBV19 and TRBJ1-2; D uncertain. The V end lost 1 base, the J end lost 4 bases, and 10 bases lay between the germline ends. This CDR3 has 14 amino acids. Per germline, CDR1 LNHDA and CDR2 SQIVND (reference sequence). DNA for the CDR3: TGTGCCAGTAGTATAGCGGAGCGATCCTATGGCTACACCTTC. Its translation is CASSIAERSYGYTF.

The chain recombines TRBV11-1 with TRBJ2-1, with 9 nucleotides matching TRBD2. The CDR3 length is 16 residues. The V segment lost 0 bases and the J segment 4 bases; nucleotides outside the gene matches: 4. Germline loops: CDR1 SGHAT, CDR2 FQDESV (reference sequence). This CDR3 reads CASSLAALAGYNEQFF. The CDR3 DNA reads as TGTGCCAGCAGCTTAGCGGCGCTAGCGGGGTACAATGAGCAGTTCTTC.

Only a few counts were recorded for this clone. The chain joins TRBV7-9 to TRBJ2-7; possible D gene TRBD1, 5 bases. CDR3 length: 14 residues. Trimming took 5 bases from V and 0 from J, leaving 11 bases between them. Per germline, CDR1 SEHNR and CDR2 FQNEAQ (reference sequence). The CDR3 bases are TGTGCCAGCAGCCAGAGTGGGGCCTCCTACGAGCAGTACTTC. Its translation: CASSQSGASYEQYF. The full variable domain, its missing parts supplied by reference TRBV7-9 and TRBJ2-7, is DTGVSQNPRHKITKRGQNVTFRCDPISEHNRLYWYRQTLGQGPEFLTYFQNEAQLEKSRLLSDRFSAERPKGSFSTLEIQRTEQGDSAMYLCASSQSGASYEQYFGPGTRLTVT.

The chain carries TRBV6-1 and TRBJ2-5, with 8 bases lining up with TRBD1. CDR3 length: 15 residues. The V segment lost 5 bases and the J segment 3 bases; nucleotides outside the gene matches: 8. Germline V lookup: CDR1 MNHNS, CDR2 SASEGT. The chain's CDR3 is CASSRAGGMEETQYF. The CDR3 DNA follows: TGTGCCAGCAGTAGGGCAGGGGGCATGGAAGAGACCCAGTACTTC.

The chain joins TRBV27 to TRBJ2-2, with D possibly TRBD1 on 6 matching bases. Trimming took off 7 bases at V and 6 bases at J, with 9 bases between the two ends. The CDR3 is made up of 12 amino acids. Germline CDR1 MNHEY, CDR2 SMNVEV (reference sequence). In nucleotides, the CDR3 is TGTGCCAGCATGGGGACATCCGGGGAGCTGTTTTTT. It translates to CASMGTSGELFF.

Only a few counts were recorded for this clone. The chain carries TRBV6-5 and TRBJ2-7; 9 bases are shared with TRBD1. The germline V gene has CDR1 MNHEY and CDR2 SVGAGI. The CDR3 is made up of 15 amino acids. V shed 5 bases and J 3 bases; nucleotides not matched to a gene: 8. Here the CDR3 reads CASSRHGTGSYEQYF. For the CDR3, the DNA is TGTGCCAGCAGTCGCCACGGGACAGGGAGCTACGAGCAGTACTTC.

The chain combines TRBV28 with TRBJ1-1; D remains ambiguous. Germline CDR1 is MDHEN and CDR2 is SYDVKM. The V gene lost 5 bases and the J gene lost 0 bases, with 13 bases spanning the gap. The CDR3 sequence is 15 residues long. CDR3 loop: CASSPPPSVNTEAFF. In nucleotides, the CDR3 is TGTGCCAGCAGTCCCCCCCCTTCAGTGAACACTGAAGCTTTCTTT.

The gene calls are TRBV11-2 and TRBJ2-3; D perhaps matches TRBD1 (6 bases). This CDR3 is 14 amino acids long. Germline V gives CDR1 SGHAT, CDR2 FQNNGV. V dropped 2 bases and J dropped 4 bases, with 10 bases sitting between them. CDR3 residues: CASSLQGSPDTQYF. The CDR3 DNA follows: TGTGCCAGCAGCTTACAGGGGAGCCCAGATACGCAGTATTTT.

V and J are TRBV11-2 and TRBJ1-5; possibly TRBD1 for D (5 bases). There are 16 residues in the CDR3. Germline V gene data show CDR1 as SGHAT and CDR2 as FQNNGV. V was pared by 0 bases and J by 1 base, with 10 bases between. The CDR3 nucleotides read TGTGCCAGCAGCTTAGATACGGGGGGGAGCAATCAGCCCCAGCATTTT. Translating gives CASSLDTGGSNQPQHF.

This clone was picked up a small number of times. The chain employs TRBV5-6 and TRBJ2-5; 7 bases agree with TRBD2. V shed 4 bases and J 10 bases; nucleotides not matched to a gene: 10. The CDR3 contains 13 residues. From germline, CDR1 is SGHDT and CDR2 YYEEEE. CDR3 sequence reads: CASSLLSAGDQYF. Here the CDR3 DNA reads TGTGCCAGCAGCCTGTTGTCGGCGGGGGACCAGTACTTC.

This clone turned up a few times. J is TRBJ2-1 and V is TRBV5-1; a weak D match, TRBD2 (5 bases). This CDR3 has 13 amino acids. Germline lookup yields CDR1 SGHRS and CDR2 YFSETQ. V lost 5 bases, J lost 9 bases, and 15 bases lay in between. CDR3 in DNA: TGCGCCAGCAGTGACGGGGTAGTCAGTGAGCAGTTCTTC. It specifies CASSDGVVSEQFF.

This chain links TRBV5-1 with TRBJ2-1; D remains ambiguous. This CDR3 spans 13 amino acids. V was pared by 0 bases and J by 8 bases, with 9 bases between. Germline lookup yields CDR1 SGHRS and CDR2 YFSETQ. CDR3 sequence: CASSLADGYEQFF. The CDR3 DNA reads TGCGCCAGCAGCTTGGCCGACGGGTATGAGCAGTTCTTC.